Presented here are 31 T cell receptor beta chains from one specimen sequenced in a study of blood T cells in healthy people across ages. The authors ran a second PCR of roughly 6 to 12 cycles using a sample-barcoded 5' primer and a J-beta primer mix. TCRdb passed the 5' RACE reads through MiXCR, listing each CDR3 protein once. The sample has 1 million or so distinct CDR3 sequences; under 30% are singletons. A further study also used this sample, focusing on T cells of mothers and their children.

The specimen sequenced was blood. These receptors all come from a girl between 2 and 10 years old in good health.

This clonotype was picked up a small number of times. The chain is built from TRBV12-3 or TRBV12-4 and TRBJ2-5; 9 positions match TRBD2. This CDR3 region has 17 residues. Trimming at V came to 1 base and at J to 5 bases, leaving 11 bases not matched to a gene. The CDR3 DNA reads TGTGCCAGCAGTTTAGATGGCCTAGCGGGGTCTACGGAGACCCAGTACTTC. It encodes CASSLDGLAGSTETQYF.

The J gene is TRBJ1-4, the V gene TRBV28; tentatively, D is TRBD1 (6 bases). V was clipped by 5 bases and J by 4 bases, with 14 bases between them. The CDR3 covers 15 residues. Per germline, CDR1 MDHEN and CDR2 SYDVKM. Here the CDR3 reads CASSPNGRGNEKLFF. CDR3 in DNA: TGTGCCAGCAGTCCCAATGGCAGGGGTAATGAAAAACTGTTTTTT.

The DNA of the CDR3 is TGCAGCGTTGAAGAAGGGATGAATCAGCCCCAGCATTTT. This translates into CSVEEGMNQPQHF. The gene calls are TRBV29-1 and TRBJ1-5; D not resolved. The V gene's germline CDR1 is SQVTM and CDR2 ANQGSEA. CDR3 length equals 13 residues. V gave up 0 bases and J gave up 4 bases, with 7 bases separating them.

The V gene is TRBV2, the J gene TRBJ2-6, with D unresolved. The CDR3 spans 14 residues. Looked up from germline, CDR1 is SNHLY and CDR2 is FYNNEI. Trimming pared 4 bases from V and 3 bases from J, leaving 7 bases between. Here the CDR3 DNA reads TGTGCCAGCAGTGGGTCGATTGGGGCCAACGTCCTGACTTTC. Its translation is CASSGSIGANVLTF.

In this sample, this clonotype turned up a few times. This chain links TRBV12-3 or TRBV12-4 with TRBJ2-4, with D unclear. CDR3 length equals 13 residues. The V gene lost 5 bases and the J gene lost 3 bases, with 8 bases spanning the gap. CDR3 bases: TGTGCCAGCAGTGACGTGGGCAAAAACATTCAGTACTTC. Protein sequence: CASSDVGKNIQYF.

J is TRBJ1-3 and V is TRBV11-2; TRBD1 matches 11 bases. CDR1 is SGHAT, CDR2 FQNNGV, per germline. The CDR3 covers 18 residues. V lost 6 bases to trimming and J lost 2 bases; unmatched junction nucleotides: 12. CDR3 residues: CASRIWTGGPSAGNTIYF. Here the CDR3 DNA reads TGTGCCAGCAGAATTTGGACAGGGGGCCCCTCAGCTGGAAACACCATATATTTT.

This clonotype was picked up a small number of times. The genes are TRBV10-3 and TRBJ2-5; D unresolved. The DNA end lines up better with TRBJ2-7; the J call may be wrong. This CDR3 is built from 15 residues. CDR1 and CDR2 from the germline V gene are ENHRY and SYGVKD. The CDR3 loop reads CAISEPRTVSYEQYF. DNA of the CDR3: TGTGCCATCAGTGAGCCGCGGACGGTTTCCTACGAGCAGTACTTC.

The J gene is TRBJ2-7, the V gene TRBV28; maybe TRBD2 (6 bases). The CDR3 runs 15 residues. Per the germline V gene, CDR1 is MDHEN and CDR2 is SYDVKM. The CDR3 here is CAAGSLIDESYEQYF. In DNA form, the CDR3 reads TGTGCGGCGGGAAGCCTTATAGACGAATCCTACGAGCAGTACTTC.

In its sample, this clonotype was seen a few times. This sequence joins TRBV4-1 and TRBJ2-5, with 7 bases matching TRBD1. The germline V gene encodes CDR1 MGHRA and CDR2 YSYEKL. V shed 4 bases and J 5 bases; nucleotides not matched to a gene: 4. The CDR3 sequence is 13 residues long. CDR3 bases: TGCGCCAGCAGCCGTATACAGGGGGAGACCCAGTACTTC. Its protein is CASSRIQGETQYF.

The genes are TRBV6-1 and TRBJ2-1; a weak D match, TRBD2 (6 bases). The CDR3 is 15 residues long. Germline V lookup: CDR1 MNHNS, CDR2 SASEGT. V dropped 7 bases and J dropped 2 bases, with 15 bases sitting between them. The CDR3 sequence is CASIDPGAAYNEQFF. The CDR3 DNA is TGTGCCAGCATTGACCCGGGAGCGGCCTACAATGAGCAGTTCTTC.

As DNA, the CDR3 is TGTGCCAGCAGCCCTTCCGGACAGTATAGCAATCAGCCCCAGCATTTT. Encoded protein: CASSPSGQYSNQPQHF. The chain couples TRBV3-1 to TRBJ1-5, with D maybe TRBD1 (6 bases). With 4 bases removed from V and 0 bases from J, the gap between germline ends came to 13 bases. There are 16 residues in the CDR3. Germline V gene sequence: CDR1 LGHDT, CDR2 YNNKEL (reference sequence).

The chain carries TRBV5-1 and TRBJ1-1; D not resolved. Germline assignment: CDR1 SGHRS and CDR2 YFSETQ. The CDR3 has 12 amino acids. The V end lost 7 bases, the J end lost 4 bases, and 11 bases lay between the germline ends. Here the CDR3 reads CASGLVSTEAFF. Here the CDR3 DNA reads TGCGCCAGCGGGCTAGTGTCCACTGAAGCTTTCTTT.

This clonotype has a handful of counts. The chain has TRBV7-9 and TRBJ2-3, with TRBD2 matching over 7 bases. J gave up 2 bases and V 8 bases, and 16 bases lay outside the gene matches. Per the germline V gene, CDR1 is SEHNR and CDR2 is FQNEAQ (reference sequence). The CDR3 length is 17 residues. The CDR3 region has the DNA TGTGCCAGCGGCCACACTCTCCGGGAGGTTTTCACAGATACGCAGTATTTT. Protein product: CASGHTLREVFTDTQYF.

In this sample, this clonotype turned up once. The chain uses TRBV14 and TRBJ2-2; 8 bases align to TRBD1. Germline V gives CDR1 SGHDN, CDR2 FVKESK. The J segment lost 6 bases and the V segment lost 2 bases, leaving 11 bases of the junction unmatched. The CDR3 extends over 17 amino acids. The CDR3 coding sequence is TGTGCCAGCAGCCAACTCAGACGTGGACAGGGTTCCGGGGAGCTGTTTTTT. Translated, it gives CASSQLRRGQGSGELFF.

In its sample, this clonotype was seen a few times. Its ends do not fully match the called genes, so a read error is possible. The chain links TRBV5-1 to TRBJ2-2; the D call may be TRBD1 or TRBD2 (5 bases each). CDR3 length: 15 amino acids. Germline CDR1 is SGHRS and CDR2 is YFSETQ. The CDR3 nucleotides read TGTGCCAGCAGCCCCGGGACGGCGAACACCGGGGAGCTGTTTTTT. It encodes CASSPGTANTGELFF.

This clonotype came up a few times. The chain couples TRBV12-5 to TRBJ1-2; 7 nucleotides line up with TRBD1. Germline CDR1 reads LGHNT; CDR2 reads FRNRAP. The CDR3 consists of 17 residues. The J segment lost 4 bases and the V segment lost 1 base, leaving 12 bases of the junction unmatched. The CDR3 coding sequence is TGTGCTAGTGGTTTGGCCTCTTGGACAGGCCCCTTCTATGGCTACACCTTC. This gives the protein CASGLASWTGPFYGYTF. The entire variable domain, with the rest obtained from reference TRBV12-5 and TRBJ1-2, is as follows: DARVTQTPRHKVTEMGQEVTMRCQPILGHNTVFWYRQTMMQGLELLAYFRNRAPLDDSGMPKDRFSAEMPDATLATLKIQPSEPRDSAVYFCASGLASWTGPFYGYTFGSGTRLTVV.

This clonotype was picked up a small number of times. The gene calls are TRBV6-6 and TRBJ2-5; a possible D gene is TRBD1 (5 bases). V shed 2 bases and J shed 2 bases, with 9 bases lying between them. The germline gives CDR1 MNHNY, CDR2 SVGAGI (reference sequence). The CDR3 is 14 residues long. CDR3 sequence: CASSYGAAQETQYF. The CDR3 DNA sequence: TGTGCCAGCAGTTACGGGGCAGCTCAAGAGACCCAGTACTTC.

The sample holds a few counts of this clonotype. CDR3 DNA: TGCGCCAGCAGCCGGGACAGGAGTGCGTCTAGGGCCACAGATACGCAGTATTTT. Translation gives CASSRDRSASRATDTQYF. The chain combines TRBV4-1 with TRBJ2-3; TRBD1 agrees at 8 bases. V shed 4 bases and J 2 bases; nucleotides not matched to a gene: 14. Germline V gives CDR1 MGHRA, CDR2 YSYEKL. This CDR3 spans 18 amino acids.

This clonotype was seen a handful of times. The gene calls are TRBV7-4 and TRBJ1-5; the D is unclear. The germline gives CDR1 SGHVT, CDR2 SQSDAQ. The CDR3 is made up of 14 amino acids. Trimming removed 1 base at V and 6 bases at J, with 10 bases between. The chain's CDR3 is CASSLGSGVQPQHF. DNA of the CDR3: TGTGCCAGCAGCTTAGGATCCGGGGTTCAGCCCCAGCATTTT. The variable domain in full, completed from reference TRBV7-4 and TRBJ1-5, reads GAGVSQSPRYKVAKRGRDVALRCDSISGHVTLYWYRQTLGQGSEVLTYSQSDAQRDKSGRPSGRFSAERPERSVSTLKIQRTEQGDSAVYLCASSLGSGVQPQHFGDGTRLSIL.

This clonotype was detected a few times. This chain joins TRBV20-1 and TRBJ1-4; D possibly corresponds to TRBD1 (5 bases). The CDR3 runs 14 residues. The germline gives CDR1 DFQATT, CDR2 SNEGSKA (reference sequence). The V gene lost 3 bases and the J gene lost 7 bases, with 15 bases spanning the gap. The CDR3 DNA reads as TGCAGTGCTAGTGCTCATGACAGTCTTGAAAAACTGTTTTTT. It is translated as CSASAHDSLEKLFF.

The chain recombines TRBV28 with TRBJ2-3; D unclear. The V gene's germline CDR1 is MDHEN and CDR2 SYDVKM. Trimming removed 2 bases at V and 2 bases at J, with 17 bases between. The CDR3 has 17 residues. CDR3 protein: CASSLDPRALLTDTQYF. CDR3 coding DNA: TGTGCCAGCAGTTTAGACCCCCGAGCGCTGCTCACAGATACGCAGTATTTT.

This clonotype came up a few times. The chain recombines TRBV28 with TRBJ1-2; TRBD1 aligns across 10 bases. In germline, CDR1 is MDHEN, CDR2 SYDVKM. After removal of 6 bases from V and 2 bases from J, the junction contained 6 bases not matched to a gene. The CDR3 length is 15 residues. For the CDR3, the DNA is TGTGCCAGCAGCCCGACAGGGGGCGGAAACTATGGCTACACCTTC. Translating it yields CASSPTGGGNYGYTF.

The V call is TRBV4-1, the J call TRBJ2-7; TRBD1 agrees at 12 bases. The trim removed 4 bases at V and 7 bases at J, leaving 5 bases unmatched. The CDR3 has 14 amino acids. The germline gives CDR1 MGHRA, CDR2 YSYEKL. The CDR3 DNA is TGCGCCAGCAGCCGGGACAGGGGGCCGTTAGAGCAGTACTTC. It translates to CASSRDRGPLEQYF.

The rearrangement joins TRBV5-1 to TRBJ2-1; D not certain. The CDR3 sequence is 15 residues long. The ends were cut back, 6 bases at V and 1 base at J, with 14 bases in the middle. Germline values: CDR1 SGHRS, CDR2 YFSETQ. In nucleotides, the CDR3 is TGCGCCAGCACGTCTGCGCCATTATCCTACAATGAGCAGTTCTTC. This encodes CASTSAPLSYNEQFF.

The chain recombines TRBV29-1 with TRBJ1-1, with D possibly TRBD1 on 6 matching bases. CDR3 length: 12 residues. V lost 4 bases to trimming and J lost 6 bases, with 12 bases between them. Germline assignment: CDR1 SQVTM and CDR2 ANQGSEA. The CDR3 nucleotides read TGCAGCGTTGGGGCAGGGGATCCTGAAGCTTTCTTT. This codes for CSVGAGDPEAFF.

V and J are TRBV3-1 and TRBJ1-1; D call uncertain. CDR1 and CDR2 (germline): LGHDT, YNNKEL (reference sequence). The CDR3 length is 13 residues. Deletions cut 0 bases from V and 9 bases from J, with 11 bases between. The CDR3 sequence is CASSQEMGSQAFF. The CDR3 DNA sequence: TGTGCCAGCAGCCAAGAGATGGGCTCCCAAGCTTTCTTT. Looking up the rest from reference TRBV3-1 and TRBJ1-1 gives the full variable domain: DTAVSQTPKYLVTQMGNDKSIKCEQNLGHDTMYWYKQDSKKFLKIMFSYNNKELIINETVPNRFSPKSPDKAHLNLHINSLELGDSAVYFCASSQEMGSQAFFGQGTRLTVV.

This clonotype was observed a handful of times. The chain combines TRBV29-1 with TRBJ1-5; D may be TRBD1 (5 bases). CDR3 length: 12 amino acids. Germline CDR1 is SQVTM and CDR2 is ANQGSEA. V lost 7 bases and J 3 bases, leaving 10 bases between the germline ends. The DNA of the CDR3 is TGCAGCGCTGGGACCCTCAATCAGCCCCAGCATTTT. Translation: CSAGTLNQPQHF.

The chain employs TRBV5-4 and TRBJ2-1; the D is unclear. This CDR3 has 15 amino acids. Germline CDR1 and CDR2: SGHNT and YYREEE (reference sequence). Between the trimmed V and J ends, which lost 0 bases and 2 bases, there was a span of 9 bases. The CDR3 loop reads CASSLDRATYNEQFF. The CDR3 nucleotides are TGTGCCAGCAGCTTGGATAGGGCCACCTACAATGAGCAGTTCTTC.

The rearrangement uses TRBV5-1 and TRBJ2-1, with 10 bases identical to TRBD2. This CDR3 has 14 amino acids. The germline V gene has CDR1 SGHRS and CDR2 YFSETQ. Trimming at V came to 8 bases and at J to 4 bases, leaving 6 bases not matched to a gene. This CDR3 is CASSGLAEYNEQFF. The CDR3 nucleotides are TGCGCCAGTTCAGGACTAGCGGAATACAATGAGCAGTTCTTC.

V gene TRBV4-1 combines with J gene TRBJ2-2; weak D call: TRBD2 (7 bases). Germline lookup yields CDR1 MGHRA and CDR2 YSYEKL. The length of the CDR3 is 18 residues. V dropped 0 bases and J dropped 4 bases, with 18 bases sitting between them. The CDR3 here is CASSQDSIGGAGTGELFF. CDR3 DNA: TGCGCCAGCAGCCAAGATAGTATTGGGGGGGCAGGCACCGGGGAGCTGTTTTTT.

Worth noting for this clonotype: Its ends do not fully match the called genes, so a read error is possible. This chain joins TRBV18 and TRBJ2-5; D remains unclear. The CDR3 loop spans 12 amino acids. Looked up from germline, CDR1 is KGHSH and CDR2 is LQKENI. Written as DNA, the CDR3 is TGTGCCAGCACACCGATCAGTGAGACCCAGTACTTC. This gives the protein CASTPISETQYF.